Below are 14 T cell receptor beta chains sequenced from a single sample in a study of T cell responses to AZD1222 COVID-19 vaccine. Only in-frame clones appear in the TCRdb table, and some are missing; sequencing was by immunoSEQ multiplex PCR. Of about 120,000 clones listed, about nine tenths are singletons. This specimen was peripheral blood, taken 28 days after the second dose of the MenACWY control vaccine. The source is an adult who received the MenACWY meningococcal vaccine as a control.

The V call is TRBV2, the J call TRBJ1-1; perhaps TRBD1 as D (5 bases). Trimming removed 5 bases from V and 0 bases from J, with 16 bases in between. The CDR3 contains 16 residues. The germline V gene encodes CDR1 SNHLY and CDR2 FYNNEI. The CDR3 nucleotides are TGTGCCAGCAGTACCAGTCAGTTGGGACTGAACACTGAAGCTTTCTTT. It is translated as CASSTSQLGLNTEAFF.

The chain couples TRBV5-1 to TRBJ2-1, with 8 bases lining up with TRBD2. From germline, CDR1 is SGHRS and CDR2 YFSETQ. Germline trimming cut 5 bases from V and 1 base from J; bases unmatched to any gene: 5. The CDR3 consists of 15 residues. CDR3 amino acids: CASRRSGSSYNEQFF. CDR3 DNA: TGCGCCAGCAGGCGGAGCGGGAGTTCCTACAATGAGCAGTTCTTC.

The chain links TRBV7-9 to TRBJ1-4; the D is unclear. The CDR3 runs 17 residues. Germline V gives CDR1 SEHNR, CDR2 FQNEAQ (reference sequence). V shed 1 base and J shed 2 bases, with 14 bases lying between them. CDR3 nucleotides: TGTGCCAGCAGCTTAGGACGGAGGATCGACACTAATGAAAAACTGTTTTTT. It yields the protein CASSLGRRIDTNEKLFF.

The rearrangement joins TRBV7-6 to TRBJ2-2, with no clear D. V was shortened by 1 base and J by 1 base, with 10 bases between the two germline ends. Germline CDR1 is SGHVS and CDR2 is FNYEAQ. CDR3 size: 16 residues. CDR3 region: CASSLGPPENTGELFF. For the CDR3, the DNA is TGTGCCAGCAGCTTAGGGCCTCCAGAGAACACCGGGGAGCTGTTTTTT.

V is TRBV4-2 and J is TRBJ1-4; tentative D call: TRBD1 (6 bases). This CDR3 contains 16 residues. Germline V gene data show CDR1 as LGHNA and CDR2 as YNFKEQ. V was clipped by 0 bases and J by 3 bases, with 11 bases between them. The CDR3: CASSQDTGYPNEKLFF. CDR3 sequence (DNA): TGTGCCAGCAGCCAAGATACAGGGTACCCTAATGAAAAACTGTTTTTT.

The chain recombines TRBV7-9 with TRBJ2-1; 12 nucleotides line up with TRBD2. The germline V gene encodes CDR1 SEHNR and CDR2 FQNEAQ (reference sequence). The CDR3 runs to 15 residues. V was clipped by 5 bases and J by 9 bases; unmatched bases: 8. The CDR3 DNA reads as TGTGCCAGCAGCCTGTGGACTAGCGGGGTCACTGAGCAGTTCTTC. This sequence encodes CASSLWTSGVTEQFF.

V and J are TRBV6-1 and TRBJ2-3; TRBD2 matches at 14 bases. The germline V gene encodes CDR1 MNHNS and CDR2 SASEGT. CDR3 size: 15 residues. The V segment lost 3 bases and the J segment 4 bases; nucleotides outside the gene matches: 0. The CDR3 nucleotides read TGTGCCAGCAGTGAGACTAGCGGGGGGGCAGATACGCAGTATTTT. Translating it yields CASSETSGGADTQYF.

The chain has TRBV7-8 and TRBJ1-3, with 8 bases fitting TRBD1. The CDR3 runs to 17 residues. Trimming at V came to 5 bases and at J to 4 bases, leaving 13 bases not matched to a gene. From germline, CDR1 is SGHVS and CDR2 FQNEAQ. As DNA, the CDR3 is TGTGCCAGCAGCCCAGGACAGGGAGCACAGGGAGGAAACACCATATATTTT. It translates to CASSPGQGAQGGNTIYF.

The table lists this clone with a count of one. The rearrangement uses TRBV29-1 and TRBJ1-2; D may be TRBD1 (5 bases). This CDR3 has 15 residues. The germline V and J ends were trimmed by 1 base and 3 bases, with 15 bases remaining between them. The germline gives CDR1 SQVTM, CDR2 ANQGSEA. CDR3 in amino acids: CSVEGWGEEDYGYTF. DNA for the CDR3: TGCAGCGTTGAAGGCTGGGGGGAAGAGGACTATGGCTACACCTTC.

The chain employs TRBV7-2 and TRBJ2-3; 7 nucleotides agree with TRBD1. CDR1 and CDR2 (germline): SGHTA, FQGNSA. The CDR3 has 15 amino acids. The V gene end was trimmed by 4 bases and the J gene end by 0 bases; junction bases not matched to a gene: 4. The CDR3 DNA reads TGTGCCAGCAGCTCGGGACAGACTAGCACAGATACGCAGTATTTT. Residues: CASSSGQTSTDTQYF.

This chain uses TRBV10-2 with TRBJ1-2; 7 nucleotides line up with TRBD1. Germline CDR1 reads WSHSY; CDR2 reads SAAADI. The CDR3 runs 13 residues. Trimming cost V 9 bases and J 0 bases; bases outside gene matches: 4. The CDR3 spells CASGQASNYGYTF. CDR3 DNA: TGCGCCAGTGGACAGGCCTCTAACTATGGCTACACCTTC.

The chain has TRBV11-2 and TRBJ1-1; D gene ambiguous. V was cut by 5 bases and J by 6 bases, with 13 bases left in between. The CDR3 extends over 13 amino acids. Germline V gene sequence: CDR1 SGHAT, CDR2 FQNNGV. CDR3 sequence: CASSPPFEAEAFF. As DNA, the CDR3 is TGTGCCAGCAGCCCCCCCTTCGAGGCTGAAGCTTTCTTT.

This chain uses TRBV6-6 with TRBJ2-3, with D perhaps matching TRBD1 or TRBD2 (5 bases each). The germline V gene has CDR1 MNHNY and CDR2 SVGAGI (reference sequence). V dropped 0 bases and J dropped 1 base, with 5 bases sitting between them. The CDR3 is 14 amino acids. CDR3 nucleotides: TGTGCCAGCAGTTACTCGGGGGGCACAGATACGCAGTATTTT. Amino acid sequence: CASSYSGGTDTQYF.

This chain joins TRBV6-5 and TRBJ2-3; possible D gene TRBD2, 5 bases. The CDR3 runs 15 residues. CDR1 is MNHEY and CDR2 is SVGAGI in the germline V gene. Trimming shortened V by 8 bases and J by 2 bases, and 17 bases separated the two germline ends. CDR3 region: CASGPTTTYTDTQYF. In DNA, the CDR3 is TGTGCCAGCGGGCCGACTACGACCTACACAGATACGCAGTATTTT.